The entry below gives a single T cell receptor (beta chain) sequence along with its context. Original analysis: Nucleated cell counts were estimated from reference gene primer amplification. The protocol was immunoSEQ multiplex PCR, while the TCRdb copy is restricted to in-frame clones and leaves out a portion. That table furnishes V, J and clone size, whereas the DNA furnished D and trimming. The data show 100,000 to 120,000 clones, with more than 70% seen just once and over 3% held by the top ten. This specimen comes from a study of blood T cell repertoires in COVID-19. About the study: Some COVID-19 samples were acute and others convalescent; all came from the United States, Italy and Spain.

What was sequenced was peripheral blood. The clonotype originates from a woman between 45 and 60 years old with acute or convalescent COVID-19.

The CDR3 region has the DNA TGTGCCAGCAGCTTTTCGGGAGGGCCCAAAAACATTCAGTACTTC. Its translation: CASSFSGGPKNIQYF. The chain has TRBV5-4 and TRBJ2-4, with 8 bases identical to TRBD2. The CDR3 totals 15 residues. Germline-derived CDR1 and CDR2 are SGHNT and YYREEE (reference sequence). The V and J ends lost 2 bases and 2 bases, in that order; junction bases with no gene match: 3.